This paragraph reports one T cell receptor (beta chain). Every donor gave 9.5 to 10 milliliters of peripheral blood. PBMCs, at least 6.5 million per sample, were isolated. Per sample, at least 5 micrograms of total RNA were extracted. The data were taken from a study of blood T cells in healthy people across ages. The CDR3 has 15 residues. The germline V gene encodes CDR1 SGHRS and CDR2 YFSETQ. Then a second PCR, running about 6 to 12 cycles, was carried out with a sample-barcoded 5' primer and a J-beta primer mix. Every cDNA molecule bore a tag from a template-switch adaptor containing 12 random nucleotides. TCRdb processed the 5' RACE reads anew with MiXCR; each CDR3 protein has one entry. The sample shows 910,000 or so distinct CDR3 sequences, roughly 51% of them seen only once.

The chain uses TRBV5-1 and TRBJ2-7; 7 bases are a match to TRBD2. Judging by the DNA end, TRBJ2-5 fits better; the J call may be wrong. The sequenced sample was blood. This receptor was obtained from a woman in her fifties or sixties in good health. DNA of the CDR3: TGCGCCAGCAGCCTCTTGAGCGGGGTAAAAGAGACCCAGTACTTC. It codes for CASSLLSGVKETQYF.